The clone carrying this T cell receptor (beta chain) was observed once. The CDR3 consists of 14 residues. Germline loops: CDR1 MDHEN, CDR2 SYDVKM. Trimming cost V 5 bases and J 11 bases, with 21 bases left between them. Per the original methods: Estimated nucleated cell counts came from reference gene primer amplification. Method: immunoSEQ multiplex PCR; TCRdb's copy keeps in-frame clones and lacks some. V and J calls plus clone size are reproduced from that table; the DNA served to infer D and trimming. In the table there are tens of thousands of clones, around 90% of which are singletons. This sample was included in a study of blood T cell repertoires in COVID-19. Across the study: Collection of acute and convalescent COVID-19 samples took place in the United States, Italy and Spain. The cDNA or gDNA used as material had been derived from T cells, B-cell-depleted T cells, or PBMCs.

This clonotype was sampled from an older woman with acute or convalescent COVID-19. V and J are TRBV28 and TRBJ1-1, with D possibly being TRBD1 (5 bases). The sample was peripheral blood. The chain's CDR3 is CASSASTYRSRAFF. CDR3 nucleotides: TGTGCCAGCAGTGCCTCCACCTACAGGTCTAGGGCTTTCTTT. Together with reference TRBV28 and TRBJ1-1, the CDR3 gives the full variable domain: DVKVTQSSRYLVKRTGEKVFLECVQDMDHENMFWYRQDPGLGLRLIYFSYDVKMKEKGDIPEGYSVSREKKERFSLILESASTNQTSMYLCASSASTYRSRAFFGQGTRLTVV.